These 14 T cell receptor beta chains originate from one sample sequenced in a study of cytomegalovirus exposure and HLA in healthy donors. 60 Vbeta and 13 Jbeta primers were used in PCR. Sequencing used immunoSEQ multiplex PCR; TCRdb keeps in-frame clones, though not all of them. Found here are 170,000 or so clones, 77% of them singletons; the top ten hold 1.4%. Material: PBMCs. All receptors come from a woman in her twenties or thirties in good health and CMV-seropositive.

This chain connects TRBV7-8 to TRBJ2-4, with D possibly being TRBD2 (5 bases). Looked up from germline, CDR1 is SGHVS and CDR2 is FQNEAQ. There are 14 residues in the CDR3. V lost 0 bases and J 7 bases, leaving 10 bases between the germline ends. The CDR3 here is CASSLAGARNIQYF. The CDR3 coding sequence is TGTGCCAGCAGCTTAGCGGGAGCGCGGAACATTCAGTACTTC.

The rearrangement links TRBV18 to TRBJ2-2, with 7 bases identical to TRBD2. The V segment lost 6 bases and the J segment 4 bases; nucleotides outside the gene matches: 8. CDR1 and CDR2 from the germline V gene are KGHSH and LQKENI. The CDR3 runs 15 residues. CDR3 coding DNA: TGTGCCAGCTCGCCCCGGACTAGTATCACCGGGGAGCTGTTTTTT. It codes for CASSPRTSITGELFF. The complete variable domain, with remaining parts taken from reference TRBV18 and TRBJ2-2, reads NAGVMQNPRHLVRRRGQEARLRCSPMKGHSHVYWYRQLPEEGLKFMVYLQKENIIDESGMPKERFSAEFPKEGPSILRIQQVVRGDSAAYFCASSPRTSITGELFFGEGSRLTVL.

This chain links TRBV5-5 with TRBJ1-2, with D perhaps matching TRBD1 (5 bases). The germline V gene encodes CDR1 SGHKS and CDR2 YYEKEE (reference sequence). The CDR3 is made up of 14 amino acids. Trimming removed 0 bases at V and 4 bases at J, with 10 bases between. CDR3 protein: CASSLAGSSYGYTF. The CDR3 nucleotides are TGTGCCAGCAGCTTGGCAGGGTCTAGCTATGGCTACACCTTC.

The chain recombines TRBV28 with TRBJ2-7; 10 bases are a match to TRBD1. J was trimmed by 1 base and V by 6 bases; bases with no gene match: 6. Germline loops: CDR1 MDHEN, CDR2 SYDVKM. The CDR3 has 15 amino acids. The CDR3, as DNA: TGTGCCAGCAGGCGAAGACAGGGGGCATCCTACGAGCAGTACTTC. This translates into CASRRRQGASYEQYF.

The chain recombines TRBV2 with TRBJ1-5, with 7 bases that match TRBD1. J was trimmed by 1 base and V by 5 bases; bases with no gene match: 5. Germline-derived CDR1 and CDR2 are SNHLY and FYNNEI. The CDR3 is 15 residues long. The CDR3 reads CASSQTGLSNQPQHF. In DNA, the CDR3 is TGTGCCAGCAGTCAGACAGGGTTAAGCAATCAGCCCCAGCATTTT.

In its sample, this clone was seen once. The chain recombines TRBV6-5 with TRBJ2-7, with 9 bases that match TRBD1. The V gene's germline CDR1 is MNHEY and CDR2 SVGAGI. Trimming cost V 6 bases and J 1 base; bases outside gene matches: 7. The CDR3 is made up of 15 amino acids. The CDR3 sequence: CASSPTGTGSYEQYF. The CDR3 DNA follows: TGTGCCAGCAGCCCCACCGGGACAGGGTCCTACGAGCAGTACTTC.

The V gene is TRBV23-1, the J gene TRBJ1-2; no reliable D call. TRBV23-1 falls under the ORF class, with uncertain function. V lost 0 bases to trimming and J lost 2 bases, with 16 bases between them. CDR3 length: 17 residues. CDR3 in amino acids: CASSQSSLDRKNYGYTF. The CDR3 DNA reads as TGCGCCAGCAGTCAATCGAGTCTTGATAGAAAAAACTATGGCTACACCTTC.

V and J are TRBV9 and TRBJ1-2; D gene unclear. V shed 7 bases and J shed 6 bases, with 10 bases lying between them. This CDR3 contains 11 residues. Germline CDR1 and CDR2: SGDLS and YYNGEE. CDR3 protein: CASGPKNGYTF. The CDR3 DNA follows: TGTGCCAGCGGCCCCAAGAATGGCTACACCTTC.

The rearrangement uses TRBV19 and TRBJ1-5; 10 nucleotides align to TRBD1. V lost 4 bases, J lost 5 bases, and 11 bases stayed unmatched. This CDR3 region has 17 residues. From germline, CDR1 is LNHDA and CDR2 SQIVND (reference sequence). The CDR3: CASSRITSGTGDQPQHF. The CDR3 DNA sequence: TGTGCCAGTAGTAGGATCACCTCCGGGACAGGGGATCAGCCCCAGCATTTT.

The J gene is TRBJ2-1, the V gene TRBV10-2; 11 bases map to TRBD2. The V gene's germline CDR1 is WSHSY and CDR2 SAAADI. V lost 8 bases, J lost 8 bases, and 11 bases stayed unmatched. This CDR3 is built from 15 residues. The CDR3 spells CASHHLSGRADEQFF. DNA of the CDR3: TGCGCCAGCCACCACCTTAGCGGGAGGGCCGATGAGCAGTTCTTC.

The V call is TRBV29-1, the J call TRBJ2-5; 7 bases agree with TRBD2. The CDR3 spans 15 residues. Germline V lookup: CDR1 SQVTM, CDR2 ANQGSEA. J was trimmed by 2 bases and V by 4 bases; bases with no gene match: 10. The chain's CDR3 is CSVGGRGRGQETQYF. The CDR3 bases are TGCAGCGTTGGGGGCCGAGGGAGGGGTCAAGAGACCCAGTACTTC.

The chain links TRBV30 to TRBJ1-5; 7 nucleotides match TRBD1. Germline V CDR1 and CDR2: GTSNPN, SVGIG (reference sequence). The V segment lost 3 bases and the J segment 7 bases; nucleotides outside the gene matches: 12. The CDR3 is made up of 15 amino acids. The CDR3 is CAWRHQQGQGQPQHF. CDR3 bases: TGTGCCTGGAGGCACCAACAGGGGCAAGGCCAGCCCCAGCATTTT.

The CDR3 protein is CASSLGRYAGGPLSTDTQYF. The CDR3 region has the DNA TGTGCCAGCAGCTTGGGTCGATACGCGGGAGGGCCACTGAGCACAGATACGCAGTATTTT. The rearrangement links TRBV5-8 to TRBJ2-3, with 9 bases fitting TRBD2. Germline CDR1 SGHTS, CDR2 YDEGEE. V lost 0 bases, J lost 0 bases, and 14 bases stayed unmatched. There are 20 residues in the CDR3.

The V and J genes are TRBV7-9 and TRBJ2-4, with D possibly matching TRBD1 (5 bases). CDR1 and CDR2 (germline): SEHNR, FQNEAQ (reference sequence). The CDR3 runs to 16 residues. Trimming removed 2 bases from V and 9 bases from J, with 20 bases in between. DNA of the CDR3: TGTGCCAGCAGCTTATCGCAGGTACAGAGTCAGGGCATTCAGTACTTC. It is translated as CASSLSQVQSQGIQYF.